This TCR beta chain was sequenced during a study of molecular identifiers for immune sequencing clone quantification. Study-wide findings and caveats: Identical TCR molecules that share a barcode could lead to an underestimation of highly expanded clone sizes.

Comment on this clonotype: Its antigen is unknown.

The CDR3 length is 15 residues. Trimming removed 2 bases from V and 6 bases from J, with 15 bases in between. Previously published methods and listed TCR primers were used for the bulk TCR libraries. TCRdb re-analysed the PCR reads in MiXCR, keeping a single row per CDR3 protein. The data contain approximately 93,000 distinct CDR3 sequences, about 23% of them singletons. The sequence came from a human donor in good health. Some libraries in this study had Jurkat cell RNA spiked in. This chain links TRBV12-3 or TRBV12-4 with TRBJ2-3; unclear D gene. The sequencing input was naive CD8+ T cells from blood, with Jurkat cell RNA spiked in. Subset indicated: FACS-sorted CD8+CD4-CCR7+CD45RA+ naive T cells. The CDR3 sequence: CASSLWAISSDTQYF. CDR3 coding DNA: TGTGCCAGCAGTTTATGGGCAATCAGTTCCGATACGCAGTATTTT.